Each of the 12 T cell receptor beta chains below was sequenced from the same sample in a study of blood T cell repertoires in COVID-19. Repertoires were generated with immunoSEQ multiplex PCR, while TCRdb's copy carries only in-frame clones and drops some. The data hold around 340,000 clones, with 70% to 90% observed a single time. The sample comprised peripheral blood. These receptors were collected from a woman aged 55-70 years with COVID-19, enrolled during active disease.

The V gene is TRBV3-1 (or the pseudogene TRBV3-2), the J gene TRBJ2-5, with a tentative D call TRBD1 (6 bases). V was shortened by 1 base and J by 4 bases, with 10 bases between the two germline ends. The CDR3 has 14 amino acids. Germline CDR1 and CDR2: LGHDT and YNNKEL (reference sequence). The CDR3 coding sequence is TGTGCCAGCAGCCAAGTGAGCAGGGGAGAGACCCAGTACTTC. Protein sequence: CASSQVSRGETQYF.

The chain carries TRBV6-1 and TRBJ1-3; D is uncertain. CDR1 and CDR2 from the germline V gene are MNHNS and SASEGT. Trimming pared 3 bases from V and 2 bases from J, leaving 11 bases between. The length of the CDR3 is 15 residues. The chain's CDR3 is CASSEYVGPGNTIYF. Here the CDR3 DNA reads TGTGCCAGCAGTGAGTACGTGGGCCCTGGAAACACCATATATTTT.

Regarding this clone: This sample also contains other DNA sequences that code for the same CDR3. The gene calls are TRBV18 and TRBJ2-3, with D possibly being TRBD2 (6 bases). Germline V gives CDR1 KGHSH, CDR2 LQKENI. Trimming took off 6 bases at V and 0 bases at J, with 13 bases between the two ends. The CDR3 sequence is 15 residues long. CDR3 region: CASSPPGLSTDTQYF. CDR3 nucleotides: TGTGCCAGCTCCCCGCCGGGACTGAGCACAGATACGCAGTATTTT.

V and J are TRBV18 and TRBJ1-2; 9 bases match TRBD1. From germline, CDR1 is KGHSH and CDR2 LQKENI. The CDR3 sequence is 14 residues long. V lost 6 bases and J lost 8; bases outside the gene matches: 10. CDR3 coding DNA: TGTGCCAGCTCGCCAACAGGGGGCCCATGGGGCTACACCTTC. This sequence encodes CASSPTGGPWGYTF.

V usage is TRBV5-1 and J usage is TRBJ2-1; 16 bases line up with TRBD2. The CDR3 spans 18 residues. V was clipped by 0 bases and J by 6 bases; unmatched bases: 6. CDR1 is SGHRS, CDR2 YFSETQ, per germline. CDR3 amino acids: CASSLAGTSGGAVNEQFF. DNA of the CDR3: TGCGCCAGCAGCTTGGCCGGGACTAGCGGGGGGGCCGTCAATGAGCAGTTCTTC. The full variable domain, in which reference TRBV5-1 and TRBJ2-1 provide the parts outside the CDR3, is KAGVTQTPRYLIKTRGQQVTLSCSPISGHRSVSWYQQTPGQGLQFLFEYFSETQRNKGNFPGRFSGRQFSNSRSEMNVSTLELGDSALYLCASSLAGTSGGAVNEQFFGPGTRLTVL.

The chain employs TRBV6-5 and TRBJ2-7; 7 positions agree with TRBD1. Germline CDR1 is MNHEY and CDR2 is SVGAGI. V lost 6 bases, J lost 6 bases, and 8 bases stayed unmatched. CDR3 length: 13 residues. The chain's CDR3 is CASRWTGASEQYF. In nucleotides, the CDR3 is TGTGCCAGCAGATGGACAGGCGCCTCCGAGCAGTACTTC.

The rearrangement joins TRBV5-5 to TRBJ1-1, with 7 bases aligning to TRBD1. J gave up 3 bases and V 4 bases, and 6 bases lay outside the gene matches. The CDR3 is made up of 14 amino acids. Germline V CDR1 and CDR2: SGHKS, YYEKEE (reference sequence). This CDR3 reads CASSPDRSDTEAFF. The DNA of the CDR3 is TGTGCCAGCAGCCCGGACAGGTCTGACACTGAAGCTTTCTTT.

The CDR3 sequence is CASSLAPTWVSGNTIYF. CDR3 nucleotide sequence: TGTGCCAGCAGCTTAGCGCCGACTTGGGTCTCTGGAAACACCATATATTTT. The V and J genes are TRBV7-2 and TRBJ1-3; D ambiguous. The length of the CDR3 is 17 residues. CDR1 is SGHTA and CDR2 is FQGNSA in the germline V gene. V was clipped by 0 bases and J by 0 bases, with 12 bases between them. The whole variable domain, remainder taken from reference TRBV7-2 and TRBJ1-3, is GAGVSQSPSNKVTEKGKDVELRCDPISGHTALYWYRQSLGQGLEFLIYFQGNSAPDKSGLPSDRFSAERTGGSVSTLTIQRTQQEDSAVYLCASSLAPTWVSGNTIYFGEGSWLTVV.

This rearrangement joins TRBV25-1 to TRBJ1-2; TRBD1 matches 9 bases. The CDR3 consists of 12 residues. V gave up 4 bases and J gave up 12 bases; unmatched junction bases: 6. The germline CDR1 and CDR2 sequences are MGHDK and SYGVNS. The CDR3 sequence is CASSGDREVNTF. CDR3 DNA sequence: TGTGCCAGCAGTGGGGACAGGGAGGTGAACACCTTC.

Here the CDR3 reads CASSPVAGTDTQYF. CDR3 in DNA: TGTGCCAGCAGCCCCGTTGCAGGCACAGATACGCAGTATTTT. The gene calls are TRBV11-3 and TRBJ2-3; D remains ambiguous. The germline gives CDR1 SGHNT, CDR2 YENEEA. The length of the CDR3 is 14 residues. V dropped 5 bases and J dropped 1 base, with 10 bases sitting between them.

The chain links TRBV11-3 to TRBJ2-6; 12 nucleotides line up with TRBD2. Germline assignment: CDR1 SGHNT and CDR2 YENEEA. V lost 4 bases, J lost 0 bases, and 4 bases stayed unmatched. CDR3 length: 18 residues. The CDR3 sequence: CASSSGLAGNSGANVLTF. In DNA, the CDR3 is TGTGCCAGCAGCTCCGGACTAGCGGGGAACTCTGGGGCCAACGTCCTGACTTTC.

In this sample, this clone turned up a few times. The chain is built from TRBV2 and TRBJ1-2; no clear D. The CDR3 has 13 residues. CDR1 SNHLY and CDR2 FYNNEI come from the germline V gene. With 6 bases removed from V and 2 bases from J, the gap between germline ends came to 10 bases. The CDR3 coding sequence is TGTGCCAGCAGGGGCAGTTACAACTATGGCTACACCTTC. Translation: CASRGSYNYGYTF.